The clone carrying this T cell receptor (beta chain) was recorded many times. Its antigen is not identified. The sample is drawn from a study of early T cells in non-severe SARS-CoV-2 infection. Study-level background: Unsorted whole-blood RNA was sequenced in bulk, leaving chains unpaired. Findings of the study overall: CD4 and private specificities were missed by VDJdb matching, which favored anti-spike CD8 responses.

Germline V lookup: CDR1 LGHDT, CDR2 YNNKEL (reference sequence). The length of the CDR3 is 17 residues. V trimming: 0 bases; J trimming: 8 bases; junction bases outside the gene matches: 10. In the library, individual cDNA molecules carried attached unique molecular identifiers. TCRdb re-analysed the 5' RACE reads in MiXCR, keeping a single row per CDR3 protein. The data hold about 48,000 distinct CDR3 sequences, with 6% to 8% observed a single time. The chain has TRBV3-1 and TRBJ2-1, with TRBD2 matching 10 bases. Sample: whole blood, taken at baseline. This receptor was obtained from an adult who was a healthcare worker with PCR-confirmed SARS-CoV-2 infection or an uninfected control (not recorded which). CDR3 bases: TGTGCCAGCAGCCAAGATCTCCTAGCGGGAGAGGGGGATGAGCAGTTCTTC. Protein product: CASSQDLLAGEGDEQFF.